These 11 T cell receptor beta chains were sequenced from one sample in a study of monozygotic twins with inflammatory bowel disease. TCRdb reprocessed the 5' RACE reads; each CDR3 protein has one entry and no DNA is given. The sample table includes about 85,000 distinct CDR3 sequences. The sample comprised blood. These receptors came from a human donor with ulcerative colitis or Crohn's disease, or a healthy co-twin of an affected twin (not recorded which).

V and J are TRBV20-1 and TRBJ2-1; TCRdb's D gene call, TRBD2, goes unchecked for lack of DNA. The CDR3 contains 17 residues. The germline V gene encodes CDR1 DFQATT and CDR2 SNEGSKA (reference sequence). The CDR3 region is CSATGLAGGTRYNEQFF.

This chain joins TRBV20-1 and TRBJ2-3; TCRdb indicates TRBD2, and absent DNA this call remains unverified. The CDR3 is 14 amino acids. Germline V lookup: CDR1 DFQATT, CDR2 SNEGSKA (reference sequence). The CDR3 sequence: CSARTSGTTDTQYF.

This chain uses TRBV11-2 with TRBJ2-7; there is no DNA to check the TCRdb D call of TRBD1. Germline assignment: CDR1 SGHAT and CDR2 FQNNGV. CDR3 length: 14 residues. CDR3: CASSLERGPYEQYF.

Here the CDR3 reads CASSPSWASGGVPYF. The chain has TRBV11-2 and TRBJ2-3; with no DNA, the TCRdb D assignment of TRBD2 cannot be verified. CDR3 length equals 15 residues. CDR1 is SGHAT, CDR2 FQNNGV, per germline.

The chain has TRBV9 and TRBJ1-1; TCRdb calls TRBD1, which cannot be checked without DNA. CDR1 and CDR2 from the germline V gene are SGDLS and YYNGEE. The CDR3 is 15 residues long. The CDR3 loop reads CASSVDQGAGTEAFF.

This chain uses TRBV6-1 with TRBJ1-6. The CDR3 extends over 14 amino acids. Per germline, CDR1 MNHNS and CDR2 SASEGT. CDR3 protein: CASSQQSYNSPLHF.

This chain connects TRBV20-1 to TRBJ2-3; TCRdb indicates TRBD2, and absent DNA this call remains unverified. Germline lookup yields CDR1 DFQATT and CDR2 SNEGSKA (reference sequence). This CDR3 has 13 residues. CDR3: CSASDYFTDTQYF.

The chain carries TRBV25-1 and TRBJ2-7; TCRdb lists TRBD1, though no DNA is available to test this call. Germline V lookup: CDR1 MGHDK, CDR2 SYGVNS. The length of the CDR3 is 15 residues. This chain's CDR3 is CASSAPGARSYEQYF.

V is TRBV20-1 and J is TRBJ1-3; as DNA is missing, the TRBD1 call by TCRdb cannot be tested. The CDR3 is 16 amino acids. Looked up from germline, CDR1 is DFQATT and CDR2 is SNEGSKA (reference sequence). The CDR3 protein is CSARDRSGASGNTIYF.

The chain joins TRBV4-2 to TRBJ2-2. This CDR3 has 15 residues. CDR1 LGHNA and CDR2 YNFKEQ come from the germline V gene. The CDR3 loop reads CASSQENLEAGELFF.

The rearrangement links TRBV9 to TRBJ2-3; the D call of TRBD1 rests on TCRdb alone, since no DNA is present to check it. The germline V gene has CDR1 SGDLS and CDR2 YYNGEE. The CDR3 runs 15 residues. The CDR3 sequence: CASRTTGANTDTQYF.